The T cell receptor beta chain under discussion was sequenced for a study of early T cells in non-severe SARS-CoV-2 infection. Study overall: Sequencing targeted bulk RNA from unsorted whole blood, leaving chains unpaired.

This clonotype appeared many times. Trimming removed 3 bases at V and 0 bases at J, with 7 bases between. The germline CDR1 and CDR2 sequences are MDHEN and SYDVKM. There are 14 residues in the CDR3. Individual cDNA molecules each received unique molecular identifiers attached to them. TCRdb analysed the 5' RACE reads with MiXCR anew, one entry per CDR3 protein. Of about 59,000 distinct CDR3 sequences in the sample, about 13% were seen once. The chain has TRBV28 and TRBJ2-3; tentatively, D is TRBD1 or TRBD2 (5 bases each). The TCR comes from an adult who was a healthcare worker with PCR-confirmed SARS-CoV-2 infection or an uninfected control (not recorded which). The sequencing here drew on whole blood, taken at baseline. As DNA, the CDR3 is TGTGCCAGCAGTTTCCGGGACAGCACAGATACGCAGTATTTT. This gives the protein CASSFRDSTDTQYF.